Given below is one T cell receptor beta chain in context. The CDR3 has 16 residues. Trimming removed 5 bases from V and 2 bases from J; junction bases left unmatched: 8. Germline values: CDR1 SEHNR, CDR2 FQNEAQ (reference sequence). Only in-frame clones appear in the TCRdb table, and some are missing; sequencing was by immunoSEQ multiplex PCR. Of about 200,000 clones in the sample, 70% to 90% are singletons; the top ten hold 2% to 2.5%. This record comes from a study of blood T cell repertoires in COVID-19. The sample was peripheral blood. This TCR came from a woman in her forties or fifties with acute or convalescent COVID-19. The rearrangement links TRBV7-9 to TRBJ2-1, with TRBD2 matching over 8 bases. CDR3 bases: TGTGCCAGCAGCCCTCTGGTTAGCGGGGCCTACAATGAGCAGTTCTTC. This encodes CASSPLVSGAYNEQFF.